What follows is one T cell receptor (beta chain) and its context. This sample was taken from a study of CD8+CD57+ T cells in acquired aplastic anemia. The germline CDR1 and CDR2 sequences are SGHTA and FQGNSA. V was cut by 3 bases and J by 2 bases, with 16 bases left in between. The CDR3 runs to 16 residues. Template material for TCR beta VDJ and CDR3 profiling consisted of genomic DNA. TCRdb reprocessed the reads with MiXCR, giving one entry per CDR3 protein. The table includes more than 250,000 distinct CDR3 sequences, 56% detected once. Sequencing input: sorted CD4+, CD8+, or CD8+CD57+ T cells (not recorded which) from PBMCs. This clonotype was obtained from a human donor with severe aplastic anemia or a healthy control (not recorded which). The chain uses TRBV7-2 and TRBJ2-5, with a tentative D call TRBD2 (6 bases). The CDR3 nucleotides are TGTGCCAGCAGCTTGCAGGTTAGCGGTCCTCAAGAGACCCAGTACTTC. Its translation is CASSLQVSGPQETQYF.